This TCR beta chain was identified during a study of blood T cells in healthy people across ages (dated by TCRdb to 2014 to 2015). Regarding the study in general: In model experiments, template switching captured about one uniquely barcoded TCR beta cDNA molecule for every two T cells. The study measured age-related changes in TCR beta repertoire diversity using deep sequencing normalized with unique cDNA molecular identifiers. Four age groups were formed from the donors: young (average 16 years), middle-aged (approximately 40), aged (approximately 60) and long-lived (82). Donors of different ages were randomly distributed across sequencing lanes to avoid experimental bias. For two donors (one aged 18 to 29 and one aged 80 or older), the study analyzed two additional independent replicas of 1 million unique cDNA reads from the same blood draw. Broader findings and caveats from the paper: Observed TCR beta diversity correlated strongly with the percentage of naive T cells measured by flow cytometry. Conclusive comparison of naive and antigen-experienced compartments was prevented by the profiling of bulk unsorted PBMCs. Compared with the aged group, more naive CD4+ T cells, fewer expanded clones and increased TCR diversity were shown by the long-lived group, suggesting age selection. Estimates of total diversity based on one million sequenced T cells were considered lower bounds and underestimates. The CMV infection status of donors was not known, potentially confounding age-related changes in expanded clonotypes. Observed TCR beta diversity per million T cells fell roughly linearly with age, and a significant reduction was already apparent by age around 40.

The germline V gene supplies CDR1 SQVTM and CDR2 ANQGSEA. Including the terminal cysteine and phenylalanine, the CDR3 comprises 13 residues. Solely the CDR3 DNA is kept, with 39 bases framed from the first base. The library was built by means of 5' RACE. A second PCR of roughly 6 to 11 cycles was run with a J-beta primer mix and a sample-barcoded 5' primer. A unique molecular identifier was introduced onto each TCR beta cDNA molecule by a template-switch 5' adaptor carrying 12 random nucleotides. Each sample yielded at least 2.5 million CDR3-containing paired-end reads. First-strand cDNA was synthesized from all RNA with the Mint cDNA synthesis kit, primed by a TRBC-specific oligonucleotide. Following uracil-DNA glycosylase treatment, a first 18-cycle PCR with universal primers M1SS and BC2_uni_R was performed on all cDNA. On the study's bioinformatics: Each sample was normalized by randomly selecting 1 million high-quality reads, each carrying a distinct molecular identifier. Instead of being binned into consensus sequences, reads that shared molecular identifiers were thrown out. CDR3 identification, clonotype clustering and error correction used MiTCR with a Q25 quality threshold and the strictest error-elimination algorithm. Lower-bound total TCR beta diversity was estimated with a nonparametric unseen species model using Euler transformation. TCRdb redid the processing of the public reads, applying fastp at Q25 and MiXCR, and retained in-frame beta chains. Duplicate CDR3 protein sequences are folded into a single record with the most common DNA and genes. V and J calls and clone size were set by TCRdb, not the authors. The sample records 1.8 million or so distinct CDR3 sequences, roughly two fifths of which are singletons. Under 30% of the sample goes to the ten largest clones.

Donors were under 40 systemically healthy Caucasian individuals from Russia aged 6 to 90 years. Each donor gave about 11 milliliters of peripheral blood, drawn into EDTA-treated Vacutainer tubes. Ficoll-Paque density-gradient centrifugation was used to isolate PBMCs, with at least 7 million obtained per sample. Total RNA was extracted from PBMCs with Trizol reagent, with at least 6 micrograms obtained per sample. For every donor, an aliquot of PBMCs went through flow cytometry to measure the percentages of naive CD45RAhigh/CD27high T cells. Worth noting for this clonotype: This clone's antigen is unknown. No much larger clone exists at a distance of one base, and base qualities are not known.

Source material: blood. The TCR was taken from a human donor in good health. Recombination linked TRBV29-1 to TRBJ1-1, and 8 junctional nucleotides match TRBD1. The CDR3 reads CRVGTGGNTEAFF. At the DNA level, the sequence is TGCAGGGTCGGTACAGGGGGGAACACTGAAGCTTTCTTT.